The sequence of this T cell receptor beta chain was determined in a study of response to subunit inactivated influenza vaccine. This clonotype was seen a handful of times. Its antigen is not known. At one of its ends the junction is not consistent with the germline gene, which may arise from a read error. The study's findings and limits: Authors suggested each seasonal influenza vaccination recruits few new T cells.

This CDR3 region has 15 residues. Germline V CDR1 and CDR2: SGHRS, YFSETQ. Each CDR3 protein gets one entry after TCRdb re-called the RT-PCR reads with MiXCR. This sample yields approximately 500,000 distinct CDR3 sequences, of which over 10% are seen a single time; less than 15% belongs to the top ten. Material: PBMCs from blood, obtained 35 to 45 days after vaccination. This chain connects TRBV5-1 to TRBJ2-1; 8 bases align to TRBD1. This clonotype was sampled from a man aged 45-60 years who received an inactivated influenza vaccine. The CDR3 sequence is CASSLETGVHNEQFF. The CDR3 region has the DNA TGCGCCAGCAGTTTGGAGACAGGGGTCCACAATGAGCAGTTCTTC.